The T cell receptor (beta chain) described here comes from a study of T-cell reconstitution after alpha-beta-depleted transplantation in children. The study, taken as a whole, reports: Several hundred expanded graft clones reportedly gave rise to the alpha-beta T cells present about two months after transplant. Fresh T-cell production supplied most of the T-cell counts and diversity seen one year after transplant. From surviving recipient T cells and thymic progenitors came the high day-60 TCRbeta diversity observed in some patients.

As it was prepared, the TCRbeta library received unique molecular identifiers. TCRdb ran MiXCR on the PCR reads and lists one entry per CDR3 protein. The sample lists about 580,000 distinct CDR3 sequences; 20% to 25% were seen once. Germline assignment: CDR1 SGHRS and CDR2 YFSETQ. V was shortened by 3 bases and J by 2 bases, with 12 bases between the two germline ends. There are 15 residues in the CDR3. In its sample, this clonotype was seen a few times. The antigen remains undetermined. The specimen was PBMCs, mostly from graft donor cells, collected 360 days after TCRalphabeta/CD19-depleted stem cell transplant. This receptor was taken from a boy younger than two who had a stem cell transplant for acute myeloid leukemia, so the T cells may come from the graft donor. V gene TRBV5-1 combines with J gene TRBJ2-1; D remains ambiguous. In nucleotides, the CDR3 is TGCGCCAGCAGCTCCCATCTTAGCCCCTACAATGAGCAGTTCTTC. Translation: CASSSHLSPYNEQFF.